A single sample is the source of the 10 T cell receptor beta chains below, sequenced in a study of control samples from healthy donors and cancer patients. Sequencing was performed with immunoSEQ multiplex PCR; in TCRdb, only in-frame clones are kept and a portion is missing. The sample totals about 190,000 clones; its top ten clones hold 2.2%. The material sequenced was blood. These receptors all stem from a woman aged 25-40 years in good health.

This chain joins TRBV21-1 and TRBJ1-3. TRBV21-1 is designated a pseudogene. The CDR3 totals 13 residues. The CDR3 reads CARKGGSGNTIYF. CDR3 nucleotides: TGTGCCCGCAAAGGAGGGTCTGGAAACACCATATATTTT.

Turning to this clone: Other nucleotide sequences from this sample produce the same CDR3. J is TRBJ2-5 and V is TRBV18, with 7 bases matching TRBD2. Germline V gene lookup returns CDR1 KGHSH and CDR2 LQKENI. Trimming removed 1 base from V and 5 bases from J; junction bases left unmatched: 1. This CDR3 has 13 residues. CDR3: CASSPQGGETQYF. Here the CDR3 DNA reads TGTGCCAGCTCACCACAGGGAGGGGAGACCCAGTACTTC.

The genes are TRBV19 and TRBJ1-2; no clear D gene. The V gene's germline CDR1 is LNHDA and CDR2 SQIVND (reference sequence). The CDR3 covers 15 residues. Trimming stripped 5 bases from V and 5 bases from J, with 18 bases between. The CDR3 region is CASSGGPQAGYGYTF. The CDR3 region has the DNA TGTGCCAGTAGTGGAGGACCCCAGGCTGGGTATGGCTACACCTTC.

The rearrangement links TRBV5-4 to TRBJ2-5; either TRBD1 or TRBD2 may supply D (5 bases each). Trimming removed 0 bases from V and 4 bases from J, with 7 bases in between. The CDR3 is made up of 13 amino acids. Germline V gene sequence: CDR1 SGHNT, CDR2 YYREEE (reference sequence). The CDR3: CASSLEGRETQYF. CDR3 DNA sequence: TGTGCCAGCAGCTTGGAGGGGAGAGAGACCCAGTACTTC.

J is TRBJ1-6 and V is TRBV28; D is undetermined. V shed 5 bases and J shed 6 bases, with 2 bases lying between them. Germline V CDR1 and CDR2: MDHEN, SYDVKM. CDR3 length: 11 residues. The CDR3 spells CASSPNSPLHF. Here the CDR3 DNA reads TGTGCCAGCAGTCCTAATTCACCCCTCCACTTT.

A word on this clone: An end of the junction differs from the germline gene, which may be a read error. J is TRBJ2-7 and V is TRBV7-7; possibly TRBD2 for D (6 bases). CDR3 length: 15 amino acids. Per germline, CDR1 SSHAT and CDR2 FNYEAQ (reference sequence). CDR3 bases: TGTGCTAGCAGCTTAGATTTAGCGGACTCTAGGGAGCAGTACTTC. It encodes CASSLDLADSREQYF. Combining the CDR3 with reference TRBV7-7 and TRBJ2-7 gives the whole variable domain GAGVSQSPRYKVTKRGQDVTLRCDPISSHATLYWYQQALGQGPEFLTYFNYEAQPDKSGLPSDRFSAERPEGSISTLTIQRTEQRDSAMYRCASSLDLADSREQYFGPGTRLTVT.

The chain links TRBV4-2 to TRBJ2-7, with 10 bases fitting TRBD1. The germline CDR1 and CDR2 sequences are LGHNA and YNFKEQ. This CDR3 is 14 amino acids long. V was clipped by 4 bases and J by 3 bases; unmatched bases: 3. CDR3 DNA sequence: TGTGCCAGCAGCCCTGGACAGGGGGACTACGAGCAGTACTTC. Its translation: CASSPGQGDYEQYF.

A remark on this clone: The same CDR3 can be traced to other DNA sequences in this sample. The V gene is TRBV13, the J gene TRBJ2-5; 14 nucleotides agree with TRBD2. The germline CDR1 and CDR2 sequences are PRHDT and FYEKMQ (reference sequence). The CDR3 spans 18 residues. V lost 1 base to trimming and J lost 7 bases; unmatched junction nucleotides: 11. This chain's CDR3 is CASSLEGTSGGPGGTQYF. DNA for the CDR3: TGTGCCAGCAGCTTAGAGGGGACTAGCGGGGGTCCTGGGGGGACCCAGTACTTC. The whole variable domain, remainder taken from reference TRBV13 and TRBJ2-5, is AAGVIQSPRHLIKEKRETATLKCYPIPRHDTVYWYQQGPGQDPQFLISFYEKMQSDKGSIPDRFSAQQFSDYHSELNMSSLELGDSALYFCASSLEGTSGGPGGTQYFGPGTRLLVL.

This CDR3 reads CASSYSPPEGARHF. CDR3 DNA sequence: TGTGCCAGCAGTTACTCCCCACCGGAGGGAGCCCGTCATTTT. This rearrangement joins TRBV6-6 to TRBJ1-5, with unresolved D. Germline V gives CDR1 MNHNY, CDR2 SVGAGI (reference sequence). CDR3 length: 14 residues. V was cut by 0 bases and J by 16 bases, with 19 bases left in between.

CDR3 in amino acids: CASSLLWVPGNTIYF. In DNA form, the CDR3 reads TGTGCCAGCAGCTTACTCTGGGTACCTGGAAACACCATATATTTT. The chain uses TRBV11-2 and TRBJ1-3, with no clear D. This CDR3 comprises 15 residues. The V and J ends lost 2 bases and 2 bases respectively, with 10 bases between them. From germline, CDR1 is SGHAT and CDR2 FQNNGV.